Below, 26 T cell receptor beta chains from the same sample are listed, as sequenced in a study of blood T cells in healthy people across ages. It was with a sample-barcoded 5' primer and a J-beta primer mix that a second PCR of about 6 to 12 cycles was run. A single record per CDR3 protein comes from TCRdb applying MiXCR to the 5' RACE reads. The profile shows about 760,000 distinct CDR3 sequences, about 61% of them singletons. Sequencing was performed on blood. The receptors shown here come from a man aged 40-55 years in good health.

The chain couples TRBV7-6 to TRBJ2-7; D might be TRBD2 (5 bases). V lost 7 bases and J lost 2, with 15 bases in between. CDR3 length: 14 residues. Germline values: CDR1 SGHVS, CDR2 FNYEAQ. The CDR3, as DNA: TGTGCCAGCACCGCCACGGAACTAGCCTACGAGCAGTACTTC. This codes for CASTATELAYEQYF.

This chain connects TRBV27 to TRBJ2-6, with 7 bases identical to TRBD1. The CDR3 spans 18 residues. Germline CDR1 and CDR2: MNHEY and SMNVEV (reference sequence). V trimming: 5 bases; J trimming: 0 bases; junction bases outside the gene matches: 10. CDR3 amino acids: CASSPRDSISSGANVLTF. The CDR3 region has the DNA TGTGCCAGCAGTCCTAGGGACAGTATTAGCTCTGGGGCCAACGTCCTGACTTTC.

The sample holds one count of this clonotype. This chain links TRBV11-3 with TRBJ2-1, with 8 bases lining up with TRBD2. The trim removed 5 bases at V and 0 bases at J, leaving 3 bases unmatched. Germline CDR1 SGHNT, CDR2 YENEEA. This CDR3 region has 15 residues. DNA of the CDR3: TGTGCCAGCAGCCTACTAGCGGACTCCTACAATGAGCAGTTCTTC. Its protein is CASSLLADSYNEQFF.

This clonotype has a handful of counts. The gene calls are TRBV20-1 and TRBJ2-7; the D gene could be TRBD1 or TRBD2 (6 bases each). Trimming shortened V by 6 bases and J by 0 bases, and 21 bases separated the two germline ends. The CDR3 is 16 amino acids. Germline lookup yields CDR1 DFQATT and CDR2 SNEGSKA (reference sequence). The CDR3 nucleotides read TGCAGTGCCAACGGAGGGGGAGGCTCCTTCTCCTACGAGCAGTACTTC. Protein sequence: CSANGGGGSFSYEQYF.

This clonotype was counted a few times. The V call is TRBV9, the J call TRBJ2-3; D gene ambiguous. The CDR3 is 16 residues long. V was pared by 0 bases and J by 0 bases, with 11 bases between. Germline CDR1 is SGDLS and CDR2 is YYNGEE. The CDR3 DNA reads TGTGCCAGCAGCGTAGTAGGCGATACTAGCACAGATACGCAGTATTTT. It translates to CASSVVGDTSTDTQYF. Full variable domain (remainder filled in from reference TRBV9 and TRBJ2-3): DSGVTQTPKHLITATGQRVTLRCSPRSGDLSVYWYQQSLDQGLQFLIQYYNGEERAKGNILERFSAQQFPDLHSELNLSSLELGDSALYFCASSVVGDTSTDTQYFGPGTRLTVL.

The V call is TRBV7-2, the J call TRBJ1-2; the D gene is possibly TRBD1 (6 bases). Trimming left V 5 bases short and J 4 bases short, with 17 bases between. The CDR3 sequence is 15 residues long. Germline loops: CDR1 SGHTA, CDR2 FQGNSA. CDR3 bases: TGTGCCAGCAGCCCCGAACTTAGGGGGGGCTATGGCTACACCTTC. Its translation is CASSPELRGGYGYTF. The full variable domain, its missing parts supplied by reference TRBV7-2 and TRBJ1-2, is GAGVSQSPSNKVTEKGKDVELRCDPISGHTALYWYRQSLGQGLEFLIYFQGNSAPDKSGLPSDRFSAERTGGSVSTLTIQRTQQEDSAVYLCASSPELRGGYGYTFGSGTRLTVV.

CDR3 sequence (DNA): TGCAGTGCTCCTCCCCTAGCGGGGGGGCAGAAAGATACGCAGTATTTT. Its translation: CSAPPLAGGQKDTQYF. The V call is TRBV20-1, the J call TRBJ2-3, with 12 nucleotides matching TRBD2. This CDR3 has 16 amino acids. Trimming cost V 5 bases and J 5 bases; bases outside gene matches: 11. The germline V gene has CDR1 DFQATT and CDR2 SNEGSKA (reference sequence).

This clonotype is a singleton in its sample. This chain connects TRBV7-8 to TRBJ2-1, with 9 bases identical to TRBD1. V was pared by 5 bases and J by 5 bases, with 13 bases of the junction left unmatched. The germline gives CDR1 SGHVS, CDR2 FQNEAQ. This CDR3 has 17 residues. CDR3 protein: CASSLKTGGVLDNEQFF. The CDR3 region has the DNA TGTGCCAGCAGCCTGAAGACAGGGGGTGTATTAGACAATGAGCAGTTCTTC.

This clonotype was detected once. In DNA, the CDR3 is TGTGCCAGCAGTCCGGTAGACGGAGAAGAGACCCAGTACTTC. Residues: CASSPVDGEETQYF. This chain joins TRBV27 and TRBJ2-5; D gene ambiguous. In germline, CDR1 is MNHEY, CDR2 SMNVEV (reference sequence). Trimming removed 5 bases from V and 3 bases from J, with 13 bases in between. The length of the CDR3 is 14 residues.

This clonotype showed up just a few times. The chain employs TRBV28 and TRBJ2-1; D may match TRBD1 or TRBD2 (5 bases each). V shed 4 bases and J shed 3 bases, with 10 bases lying between them. The CDR3 is made up of 14 amino acids. The germline gives CDR1 MDHEN, CDR2 SYDVKM. CDR3 in DNA: TGTGCCAGCAGTTCCGGGACCAACTACAATGAGCAGTTCTTC. Residues: CASSSGTNYNEQFF.

The V and J genes are TRBV13 and TRBJ2-5, with D possibly being TRBD2 (6 bases). Germline CDR1 PRHDT, CDR2 FYEKMQ (reference sequence). The CDR3 extends over 14 amino acids. Deletions cut 5 bases from V and 3 bases from J, with 13 bases between. CDR3: CASSPAGGEETQYF. DNA for the CDR3: TGTGCCAGCAGCCCCGCGGGCGGGGAAGAGACCCAGTACTTC. The full variable domain, in which reference TRBV13 and TRBJ2-5 provide the parts outside the CDR3, is AAGVIQSPRHLIKEKRETATLKCYPIPRHDTVYWYQQGPGQDPQFLISFYEKMQSDKGSIPDRFSAQQFSDYHSELNMSSLELGDSALYFCASSPAGGEETQYFGPGTRLLVL.

Regarding this clonotype: Germline and junction disagree at one end, which may indicate a read error. The chain employs TRBV20-1 and TRBJ1-5; D is uncertain. Germline V gene lookup returns CDR1 DFQATT and CDR2 SNEGSKA (reference sequence). This CDR3 spans 16 amino acids. The CDR3 nucleotides read TGCCGTGCTAGAGGTAATGCGGGTCGGGAAAATCAGCCCCAGCATTTT. Translating it yields CRARGNAGRENQPQHF.

This sequence joins TRBV7-9 and TRBJ1-2; TRBD1 is a possible D gene (5 bases). The CDR3 has 14 amino acids. The V gene's germline CDR1 is SEHNR and CDR2 FQNEAQ (reference sequence). V was trimmed by 8 bases and J by 4 bases, leaving 17 bases between them. DNA for the CDR3: TGTGCCAGCGGGAGCGGGGCCCGGGTCTATGGCTACACCTTC. Translation: CASGSGARVYGYTF.

The chain joins TRBV4-1 to TRBJ2-7; the D call may be TRBD1 or TRBD2 (5 bases each). This CDR3 contains 16 residues. CDR1 MGHRA and CDR2 YSYEKL come from the germline V gene. The V and J ends lost 1 base and 2 bases respectively, with 15 bases between them. The CDR3: CASSQAAGSYTYEQYF. For the CDR3, the DNA is TGCGCCAGCAGCCAAGCGGCAGGGAGTTACACCTACGAGCAGTACTTC.

This chain uses TRBV29-1 with TRBJ1-1; D unclear. The CDR3 length is 12 residues. Deletions cut 7 bases from V and 7 bases from J, with 16 bases between. Germline V gene data show CDR1 as SQVTM and CDR2 as ANQGSEA. DNA of the CDR3: TGCAGCGCTAAACACGCCAACCTTGAAGCTTTCTTT. Its translation is CSAKHANLEAFF.

The CDR3 bases are TGCAGTGCTAGAATAAGGCTACATGATAGCAATCAGCCCCAGCATTTT. Encoded protein: CSARIRLHDSNQPQHF. This chain links TRBV20-1 with TRBJ1-5; D gene unclear. This CDR3 has 16 residues. Germline loops: CDR1 DFQATT, CDR2 SNEGSKA (reference sequence). Trimming left V 2 bases short and J 0 bases short, with 14 bases between.

This clonotype was observed a few times. The gene calls are TRBV6-1 and TRBJ2-7, with 7 nucleotides matching TRBD2. After removal of 6 bases from V and 4 bases from J, the junction contained 18 bases not matched to a gene. The germline gives CDR1 MNHNS, CDR2 SASEGT. This CDR3 contains 17 residues. The CDR3 reads CASRRFWGAAGPYEQYF. The CDR3 DNA reads TGTGCCAGCAGACGTTTTTGGGGAGCAGCGGGACCGTACGAGCAGTACTTC.

This rearrangement joins TRBV28 to TRBJ2-4; no clear D. The tail of the sequence fits TRBJ2-7 better, so the J call may be wrong. The CDR3 sequence is 12 residues long. Germline V gene data show CDR1 as MDHEN and CDR2 as SYDVKM. For the CDR3, the DNA is TGTGCCAGCAGCCCCGGACCCAACGAGCAGTACTTC. Translating gives CASSPGPNEQYF.

This chain joins TRBV29-1 and TRBJ2-6; TRBD1 aligns across 7 bases. CDR3 length: 17 amino acids. V was clipped by 4 bases and J by 0 bases; unmatched bases: 9. CDR1 and CDR2 (germline): SQVTM, ANQGSEA. The CDR3 DNA sequence: TGCAGCGTTGCCGACAGGGACCTCAGCTCTGGGGCCAACGTCCTGACTTTC. Protein product: CSVADRDLSSGANVLTF. The full variable domain, its missing parts supplied by reference TRBV29-1 and TRBJ2-6, is SAVISQKPSRDICQRGTSLTIQCQVDSQVTMMFWYRQQPGQSLTLIATANQGSEATYESGFVIDKFPISRPNLTFSTLTVSNMSPEDSSIYLCSVADRDLSSGANVLTFGAGSRLTVL.

The chain combines TRBV3-1 with TRBJ2-4; TRBD2 is a possible D gene (5 bases). CDR3 length equals 16 residues. Trimming left V 0 bases short and J 0 bases short, with 9 bases between. Germline lookup yields CDR1 LGHDT and CDR2 YNNKEL (reference sequence). In nucleotides, the CDR3 is TGTGCCAGCAGCCAAGACCCTAGCAGAGCCAAAAACATTCAGTACTTC. Amino acid sequence: CASSQDPSRAKNIQYF.

Of note for this clonotype: This may come from a read error, since a much larger clone is one base off. The chain is built from TRBV12-3 or TRBV12-4 and TRBJ2-5; 7 positions match TRBD1. The CDR3 consists of 14 residues. The CDR3 DNA is TGTGCCTGCAGTTTGGCAGGGGGTGAGGAGACCCAGTACTTC. Protein product: CACSLAGGEETQYF.

V usage is TRBV15 and J usage is TRBJ1-2, with unresolved D. The CDR3 has 16 amino acids. The V end lost 2 bases, the J end lost 7 bases, and 20 bases lay between the germline ends. Germline V gene data show CDR1 as LNHNV and CDR2 as YYDKDF (reference sequence). The DNA for the CDR3 is TGTGCCACCAGCAGAAGCACAGACCCAGGAGGTAGTGGCTACACCTTC. As protein: CATSRSTDPGGSGYTF.

There are a few counts of this clonotype. This rearrangement joins TRBV27 to TRBJ2-3; D is possibly TRBD1 (6 bases). The CDR3 consists of 13 residues. Germline V gene data show CDR1 as MNHEY and CDR2 as SMNVEV (reference sequence). Trimming stripped 4 bases from V and 2 bases from J, with 7 bases between. CDR3 DNA: TGTGCCAGCAGTTGGACAGTCACAGATACGCAGTATTTT. Translated: CASSWTVTDTQYF.

The V gene is TRBV3-1, the J gene TRBJ2-7, with a tentative D call TRBD1 (5 bases). CDR3 length: 14 amino acids. From germline, CDR1 is LGHDT and CDR2 YNNKEL (reference sequence). The germline V and J ends were trimmed by 8 bases and 0 bases, with 14 bases remaining between them. CDR3 loop: CASASTESSYEQYF. As DNA, the CDR3 is TGTGCCAGCGCTTCGACAGAGAGCTCCTACGAGCAGTACTTC.

The V and J genes are TRBV29-1 and TRBJ2-7, with TRBD1 matching 9 bases. J gave up 2 bases and V 5 bases, and 7 bases lay outside the gene matches. Germline CDR1 reads SQVTM; CDR2 reads ANQGSEA. This CDR3 has 14 residues. This CDR3 reads CSVPRTGVPYEQYF. CDR3 bases: TGCAGCGTTCCACGGACAGGGGTCCCCTACGAGCAGTACTTC.

V gene TRBV7-2 combines with J gene TRBJ2-1, with TRBD2 matching over 16 bases. J was trimmed by 10 bases and V by 0 bases; bases with no gene match: 9. Germline assignment: CDR1 SGHTA and CDR2 FQGNSA. The CDR3 is made up of 18 amino acids. The CDR3 sequence is CASSLAPGTSGGAGEQFF. CDR3 DNA sequence: TGTGCCAGCAGCTTAGCCCCCGGGACTAGCGGGGGGGCCGGCGAGCAGTTCTTC.